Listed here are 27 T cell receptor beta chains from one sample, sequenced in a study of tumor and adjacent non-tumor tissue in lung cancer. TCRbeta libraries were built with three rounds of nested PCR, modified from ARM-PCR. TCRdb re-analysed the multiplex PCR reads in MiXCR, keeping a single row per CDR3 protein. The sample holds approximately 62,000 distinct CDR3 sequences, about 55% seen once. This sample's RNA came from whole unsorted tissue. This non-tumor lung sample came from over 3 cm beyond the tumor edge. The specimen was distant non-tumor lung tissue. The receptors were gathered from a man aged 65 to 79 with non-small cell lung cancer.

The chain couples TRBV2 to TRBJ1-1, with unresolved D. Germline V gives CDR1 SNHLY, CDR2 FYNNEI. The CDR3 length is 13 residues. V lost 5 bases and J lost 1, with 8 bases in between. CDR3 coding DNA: TGTGCCAGCAGTCAGGATAGGAACACTGAAGCTTTCTTT. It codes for CASSQDRNTEAFF.

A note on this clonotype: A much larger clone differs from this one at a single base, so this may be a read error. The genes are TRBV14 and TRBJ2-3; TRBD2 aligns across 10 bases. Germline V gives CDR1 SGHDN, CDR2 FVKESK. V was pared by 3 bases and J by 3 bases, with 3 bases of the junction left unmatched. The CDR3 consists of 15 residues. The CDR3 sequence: CASSQLGLATDTQYF. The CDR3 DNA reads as TGTGCCAGCAGCCAGCTGGGACTAGCGACAGATACGCAGTATTTT.

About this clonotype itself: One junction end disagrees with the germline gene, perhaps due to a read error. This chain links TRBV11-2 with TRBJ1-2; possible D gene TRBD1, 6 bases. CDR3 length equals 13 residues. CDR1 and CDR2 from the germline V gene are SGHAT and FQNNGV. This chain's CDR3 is CASGQGINYAYTF. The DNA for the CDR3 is TGTGCCAGCGGGCAGGGGATTAACTATGCCTACACCTTC. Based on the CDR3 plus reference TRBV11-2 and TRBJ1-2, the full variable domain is EAGVAQSPRYKIIEKRQSVAFWCNPISGHATLYWYQQILGQGPKLLIQFQNNGVVDDSQLPKDRFSAERLKGVDSTLKIQPAKLEDSAVYLCASGQGINYAYTFGSGTRLTVV.

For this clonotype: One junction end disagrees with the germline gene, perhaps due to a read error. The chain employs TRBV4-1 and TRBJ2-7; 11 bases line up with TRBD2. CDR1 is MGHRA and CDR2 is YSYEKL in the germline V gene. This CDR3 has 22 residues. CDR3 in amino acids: CAGSQALNLGLAGFSLSYEQYF. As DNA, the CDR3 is TGCGCCGGCAGCCAAGCGCTTAATTTAGGACTAGCGGGCTTCTCCCTCTCCTACGAGCAGTACTTC.

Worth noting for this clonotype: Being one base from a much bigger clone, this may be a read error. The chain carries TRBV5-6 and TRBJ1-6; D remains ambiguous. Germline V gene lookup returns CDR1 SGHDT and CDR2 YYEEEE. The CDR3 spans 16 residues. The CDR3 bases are TGTGCCAGCAGCTTGAGCGGAGGGTGGGGTAATTCACCCTTCCACTTT. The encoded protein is CASSLSGGWGNSPFHF.

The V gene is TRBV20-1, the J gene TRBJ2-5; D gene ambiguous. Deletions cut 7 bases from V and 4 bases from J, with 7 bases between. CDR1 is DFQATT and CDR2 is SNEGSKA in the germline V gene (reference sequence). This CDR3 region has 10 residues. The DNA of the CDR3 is TGCAGTGTCCCCGTAGAGACCCAGTACTTC. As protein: CSVPVETQYF.

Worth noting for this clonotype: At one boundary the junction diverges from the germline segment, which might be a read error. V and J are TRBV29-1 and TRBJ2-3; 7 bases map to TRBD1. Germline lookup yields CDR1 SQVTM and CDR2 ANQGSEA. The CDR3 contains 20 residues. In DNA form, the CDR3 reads TGTAGCGCGAGACAGGGAGTGAGGATCAGAGGTTTGATCGGAACAGATACGCAGTATTTT. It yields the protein CSARQGVRIRGLIGTDTQYF.

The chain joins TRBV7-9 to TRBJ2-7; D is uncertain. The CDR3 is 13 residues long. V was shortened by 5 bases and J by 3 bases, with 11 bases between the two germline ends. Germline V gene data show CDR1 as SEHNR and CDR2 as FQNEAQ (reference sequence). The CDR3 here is CASSKPMVYEQYF. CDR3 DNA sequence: TGTGCCAGCAGCAAGCCTATGGTCTACGAGCAGTACTTC.

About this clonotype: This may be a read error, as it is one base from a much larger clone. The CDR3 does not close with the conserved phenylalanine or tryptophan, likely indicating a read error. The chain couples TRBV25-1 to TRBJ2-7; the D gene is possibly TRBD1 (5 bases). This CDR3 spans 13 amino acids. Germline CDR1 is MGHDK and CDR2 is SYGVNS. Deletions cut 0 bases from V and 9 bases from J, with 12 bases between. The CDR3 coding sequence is TGTGCCAGCAGTGAATATGCAGGGTCTGCGCAGTACATC. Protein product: CASSEYAGSAQYI.

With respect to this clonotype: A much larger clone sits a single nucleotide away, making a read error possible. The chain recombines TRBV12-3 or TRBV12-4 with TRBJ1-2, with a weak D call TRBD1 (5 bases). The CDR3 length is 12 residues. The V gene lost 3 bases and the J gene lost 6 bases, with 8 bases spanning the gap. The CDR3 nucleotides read TGTGCCAGCAGTTTTTGGGGGGATGGCTACACCTTC. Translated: CASSFWGDGYTF.

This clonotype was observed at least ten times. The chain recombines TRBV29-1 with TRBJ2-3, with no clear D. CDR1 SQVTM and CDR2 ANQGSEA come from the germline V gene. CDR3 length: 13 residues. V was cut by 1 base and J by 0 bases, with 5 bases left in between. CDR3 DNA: TGCAGCGTTGAAGGGACCAGCACAGATACGCAGTATTTT. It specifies CSVEGTSTDTQYF.

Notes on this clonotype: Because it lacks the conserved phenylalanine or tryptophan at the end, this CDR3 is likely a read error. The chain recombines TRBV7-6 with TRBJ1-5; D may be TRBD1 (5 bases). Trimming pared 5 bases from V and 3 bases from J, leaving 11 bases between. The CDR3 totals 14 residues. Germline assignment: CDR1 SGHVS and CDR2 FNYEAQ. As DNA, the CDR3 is TGTGCCAGCAGCGAGCAGGGCCCCAATCAGCCCCAGCATTAT. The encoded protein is CASSEQGPNQPQHY.

The DNA for the CDR3 is TGTGCAAGGAGTCCCCCGAAAGGCAGCGAGCAGTACTTC. Protein product: CARSPPKGSEQYF. The J gene is TRBJ2-7, the V gene TRBV4-2, with D unresolved. This CDR3 has 13 residues. In germline, CDR1 is LGHNA, CDR2 YNFKEQ.

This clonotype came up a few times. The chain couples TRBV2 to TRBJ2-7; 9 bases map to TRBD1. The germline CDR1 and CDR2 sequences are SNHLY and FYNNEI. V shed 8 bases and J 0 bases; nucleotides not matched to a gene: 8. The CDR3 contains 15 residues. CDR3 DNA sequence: TGTGCCAGCTGTCCCGGGACAGGGTTCTCCTACGAGCAGTACTTC. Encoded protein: CASCPGTGFSYEQYF.

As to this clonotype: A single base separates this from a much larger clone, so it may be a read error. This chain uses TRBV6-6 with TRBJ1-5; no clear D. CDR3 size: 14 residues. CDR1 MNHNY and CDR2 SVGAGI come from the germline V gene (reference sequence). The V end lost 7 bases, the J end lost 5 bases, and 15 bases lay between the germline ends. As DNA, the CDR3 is TGTGCCAGCAACATAGGGATGGTGGATCAGCCCCAGCATTTT. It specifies CASNIGMVDQPQHF.

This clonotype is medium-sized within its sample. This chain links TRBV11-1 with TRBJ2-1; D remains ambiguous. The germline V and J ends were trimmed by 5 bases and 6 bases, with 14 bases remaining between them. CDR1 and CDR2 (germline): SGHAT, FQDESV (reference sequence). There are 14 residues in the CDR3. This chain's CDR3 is CASSLTERFNEQFF. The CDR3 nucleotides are TGTGCCAGCAGCCTGACGGAACGGTTCAATGAGCAGTTCTTC.

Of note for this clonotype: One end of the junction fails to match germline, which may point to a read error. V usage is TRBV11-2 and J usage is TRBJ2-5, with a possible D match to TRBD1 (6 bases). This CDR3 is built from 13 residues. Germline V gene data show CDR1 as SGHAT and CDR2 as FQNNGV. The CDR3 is CVSGSPDRETQYF. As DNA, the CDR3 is TGTGTCAGCGGCTCTCCGGACAGAGAGACCCAGTACTTC.

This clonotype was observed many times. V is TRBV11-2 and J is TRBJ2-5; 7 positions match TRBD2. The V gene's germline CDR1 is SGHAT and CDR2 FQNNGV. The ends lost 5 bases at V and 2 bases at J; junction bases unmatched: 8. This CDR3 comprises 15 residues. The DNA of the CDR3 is TGTGCCAGCAGCGGGAGGGCCGGAGGTCAAGAGACCCAGTACTTC. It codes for CASSGRAGGQETQYF.

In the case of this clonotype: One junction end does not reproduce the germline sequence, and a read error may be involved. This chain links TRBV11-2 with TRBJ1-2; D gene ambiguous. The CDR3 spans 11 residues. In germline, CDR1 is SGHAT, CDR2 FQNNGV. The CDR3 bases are TGCGCCAGCACGTTAAAAGGAGGCAACACCTTC. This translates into CASTLKGGNTF.

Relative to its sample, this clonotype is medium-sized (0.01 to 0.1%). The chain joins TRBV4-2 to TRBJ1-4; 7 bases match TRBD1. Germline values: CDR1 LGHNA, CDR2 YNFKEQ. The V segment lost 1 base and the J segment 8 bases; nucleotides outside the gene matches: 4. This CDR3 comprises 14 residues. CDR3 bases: TGTGCCAGCAGCCAAGGGGACAGTGGGGAAAAACTGTTTTTT. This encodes CASSQGDSGEKLFF.

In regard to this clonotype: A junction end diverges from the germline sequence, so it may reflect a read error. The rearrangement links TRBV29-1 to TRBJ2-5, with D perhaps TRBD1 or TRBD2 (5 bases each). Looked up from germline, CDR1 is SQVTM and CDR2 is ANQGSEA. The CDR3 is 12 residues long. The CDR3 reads CSFDRGVETHYF. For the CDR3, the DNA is TGCAGCTTCGATAGGGGAGTAGAGACCCATTACTTC.

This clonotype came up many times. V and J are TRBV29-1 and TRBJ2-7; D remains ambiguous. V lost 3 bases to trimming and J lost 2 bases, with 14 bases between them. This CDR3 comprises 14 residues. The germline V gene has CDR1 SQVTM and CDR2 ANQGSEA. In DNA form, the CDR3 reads TGCAGCGTTGACGCAGGCCCGCCGACCTACGAGCAGTACTTC. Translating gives CSVDAGPPTYEQYF.

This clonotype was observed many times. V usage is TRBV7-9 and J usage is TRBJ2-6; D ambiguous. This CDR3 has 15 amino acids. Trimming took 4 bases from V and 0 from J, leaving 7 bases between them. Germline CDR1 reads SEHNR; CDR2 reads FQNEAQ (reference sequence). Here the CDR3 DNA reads TGTGCCAGCAGCTGGGTTGTCTCTGGGGCCAACGTCCTGACTTTC. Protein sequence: CASSWVVSGANVLTF.

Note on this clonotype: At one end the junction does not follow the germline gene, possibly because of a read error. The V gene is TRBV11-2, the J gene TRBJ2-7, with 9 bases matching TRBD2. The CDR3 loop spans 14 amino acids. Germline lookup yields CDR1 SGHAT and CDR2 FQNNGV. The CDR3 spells CASSLASGVYEHYF. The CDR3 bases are TGTGCCAGTAGCTTAGCTAGCGGGGTGTACGAGCACTACTTC.

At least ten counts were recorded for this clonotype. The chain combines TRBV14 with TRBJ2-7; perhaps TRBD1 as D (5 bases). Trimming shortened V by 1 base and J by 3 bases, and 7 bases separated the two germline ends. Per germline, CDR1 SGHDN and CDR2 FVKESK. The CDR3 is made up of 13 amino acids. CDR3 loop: CASSQVTDYEQYF. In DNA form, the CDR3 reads TGTGCCAGCAGCCAAGTGACAGACTACGAGCAGTACTTC.

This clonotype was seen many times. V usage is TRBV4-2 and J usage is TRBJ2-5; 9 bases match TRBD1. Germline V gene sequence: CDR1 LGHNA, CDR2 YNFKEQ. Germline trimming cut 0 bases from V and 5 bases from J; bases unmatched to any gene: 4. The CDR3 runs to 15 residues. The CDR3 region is CASSQETGGAETQYF. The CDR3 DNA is TGTGCCAGCAGCCAAGAAACAGGGGGCGCGGAGACCCAGTACTTC.

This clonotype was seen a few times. This CDR3 reads CASSSFPSGYNEQFF. CDR3 DNA: TGTGCCAGCAGCTCCTTCCCATCGGGGTACAATGAGCAGTTCTTC. The chain has TRBV7-3 and TRBJ2-1; D is perhaps TRBD2 (5 bases). Per the germline V gene, CDR1 is SGHTA and CDR2 is FQGTGA. This CDR3 has 15 amino acids. Trimming left V 4 bases short and J 4 bases short, with 14 bases between.